A selection of T cell receptor beta chains follows, all from one sample in a study of T cells after yellow fever vaccination. Using its own MiXCR run on the 5' RACE reads, TCRdb lists one record per CDR3 protein. The sample holds a few hundred thousand distinct CDR3 sequences, about an eighth seen once. The sequenced sample was CD4+ T cells sorted from PBMCs, obtained 15 days after the yellow fever booster vaccination. All receptors come from a man younger than 30 who received the YFV17D yellow fever vaccine. Both conserved end residues are part of each CDR3. D genes are given only for firm matches. Size is omitted from some rows. Given values are once, few, many or a class for expanded clones.

clone size: -; J gene: TRBJ1-5; V gene: TRBV20-1; D gene: TRBD1; CDR3 DNA: TGCAGTGCTAGAATCTCCGGGACAGGGAATCAGCCCCAGCATTTT; CDR3 protein: CSARISGTGNQPQHF
clone size: once; J gene: TRBJ1-2; V gene: TRBV6-5; D gene: -; CDR3 DNA: TGTGCCAGCAGTTACTCGGGGTACTATGGCTACACCTTC; CDR3 protein: CASSYSGYYGYTF
clone size: -; J gene: TRBJ2-1; V gene: TRBV9; D gene: TRBD1; CDR3 DNA: TGTGCCAGCAGCGTAGCTACGAGACAGGGTTACAATGAGCAGTTCTTC; CDR3 protein: CASSVATRQGYNEQFF
clone size: few; J gene: TRBJ1-4; V gene: TRBV5-6; D gene: TRBD1; CDR3 DNA: TGTGCCAGCAGCTTGGTTGACAGGGGTAATGAAAAACTGTTTTTT; CDR3 protein: CASSLVDRGNEKLFF
clone size: -; J gene: TRBJ1-6; V gene: TRBV9; D gene: -; CDR3 DNA: TGTGCCAGCAGCAGCTTGACAAGGAATTCACCCCTCCACTTT; CDR3 protein: CASSSLTRNSPLHF
clone size: -; J gene: TRBJ2-1; V gene: TRBV7-9; D gene: -; CDR3 DNA: TGTGCCAGCAGCTTAGTAGACCTGGGCCCCTACAATGAGCAGTTCTTC; CDR3 protein: CASSLVDLGPYNEQFF
clone size: -; J gene: TRBJ1-1; V gene: TRBV20-1; D gene: -; CDR3 DNA: TGCAGTGCTGGAAACTTCATGGACACTGAAGCTTTCTTT; CDR3 protein: CSAGNFMDTEAFF
clone size: -; J gene: TRBJ1-5; V gene: TRBV20-1; D gene: -; CDR3 DNA: TGCAGTGCGGTCAGGATTAGCAATCAGGCCCAGCATTTT; CDR3 protein: CSAVRISNQAQHF
clone size: few; J gene: TRBJ1-6; V gene: TRBV5-5; D gene: TRBD1; CDR3 DNA: TGTGCCAGCAGCGCCGACAGGGGGTTTTCACCCCTCCACTTT; CDR3 protein: CASSADRGFSPLHF
clone size: many; J gene: TRBJ1-2; V gene: TRBV24-1; D gene: -; CDR3 DNA: TGTGCCACCAGTGATCGGTGGGGGGACGGCTACACCTTC; CDR3 protein: CATSDRWGDGYTF
clone size: few; J gene: TRBJ2-5; V gene: TRBV2; D gene: TRBD2; CDR3 DNA: TGTGCCAGCAGTGAACCAGCGGGGGGGCCTAGGGAGACCCAGTACTTC; CDR3 protein: CASSEPAGGPRETQYF
clone size: few; J gene: TRBJ1-1; V gene: TRBV4-2; D gene: -; CDR3 DNA: TGTGCCAGCAGCCAAGCGCGCACTGAAGCTTTCTTT; CDR3 protein: CASSQARTEAFF
clone size: -; J gene: TRBJ2-2; V gene: TRBV6-4; D gene: -; CDR3 DNA: TGTGCCAGCAGTCGGCAGTGGAACACCGGGGAGCTGTTTTTT; CDR3 protein: CASSRQWNTGELFF
clone size: -; J gene: TRBJ2-3; V gene: TRBV7-9; D gene: -; CDR3 DNA: TGTGCCAGCACCCCTGCCGCAGATACGCAGTATTTT; CDR3 protein: CASTPAADTQYF
clone size: -; J gene: TRBJ2-3; V gene: TRBV20-1; D gene: TRBD2; CDR3 DNA: TGCAGTGCTAGTGGGTTACTAGCGGTGGCGGGAGATACGCAGTATTTT; CDR3 protein: CSASGLLAVAGDTQYF
clone size: -; J gene: TRBJ2-5; V gene: TRBV4-3; D gene: TRBD2; CDR3 DNA: TGCGCCAGCAGCCGAAGCGGGGCCCGGGGTGAGACCCAGTACTTC; CDR3 protein: CASSRSGARGETQYF
clone size: -; J gene: TRBJ1-4; V gene: TRBV4-3; D gene: -; CDR3 DNA: TGCGCCAGCAGCCCGAAGTTGGTCGCAACTAATGAAAAACTGTTTTTT; CDR3 protein: CASSPKLVATNEKLFF
clone size: -; J gene: TRBJ1-6; V gene: TRBV7-2; D gene: -; CDR3 DNA: TGTGCCAGCAGCCTAAGACCCAGCTCCTATAATTCACCCCTCCACTTT; CDR3 protein: CASSLRPSSYNSPLHF
clone size: -; J gene: TRBJ1-3; V gene: TRBV3-1; D gene: -; CDR3 DNA: TGTGCCAGCGCCCCGAATGCAGGTGGAAACACCATATATTTT; CDR3 protein: CASAPNAGGNTIYF
clone size: -; J gene: TRBJ1-5; V gene: TRBV7-2; D gene: -; CDR3 DNA: TGTGCCAGCAGCCGTCAATCGGGGGACGGAGAGCCCCAGCATTTT; CDR3 protein: CASSRQSGDGEPQHF
clone size: few; J gene: TRBJ2-7; V gene: TRBV5-1; D gene: TRBD2; CDR3 DNA: TGCGCCAGCAGCTGGGGGGGGTCCTACGAGCAGTACTTC; CDR3 protein: CASSWGGSYEQYF
clone size: few; J gene: TRBJ1-5; V gene: TRBV12-3/TRBV12-4; D gene: -; CDR3 DNA: TGTGCCAGCAGTTTAATATCAGGGAATCAGCCCCAGCATTTT; CDR3 protein: CASSLISGNQPQHF
clone size: few; J gene: TRBJ2-6; V gene: TRBV27; D gene: -; CDR3 DNA: TGTGCCAGCAGTTTTGGGTTCTCTGGGGCCAACGTCCTGACTTTC; CDR3 protein: CASSFGFSGANVLTF
clone size: -; J gene: TRBJ2-2; V gene: TRBV25-1; D gene: -; CDR3 DNA: TGTGCCAGCAGTGAAGTGGCATGGACCGGGGAGCTGTTTTTT; CDR3 protein: CASSEVAWTGELFF
clone size: -; J gene: TRBJ2-1; V gene: TRBV7-2; D gene: -; CDR3 DNA: TGTGCCAGCAGCCCCGTGGGGAATGAGCAGTTCTTC; CDR3 protein: CASSPVGNEQFF
clone size: -; J gene: TRBJ1-5; V gene: TRBV9; D gene: -; CDR3 DNA: TGTGCCAGCAGTGAAACAGGGATGGCTCAGCCCCAGCATTTT; CDR3 protein: CASSETGMAQPQHF
clone size: -; J gene: TRBJ2-3; V gene: TRBV18; D gene: -; CDR3 DNA: TGTGCCAGCTCACCATTCGAAGGGCGAGATACGCAGTATTTT; CDR3 protein: CASSPFEGRDTQYF
clone size: few; J gene: TRBJ1-1; V gene: TRBV5-1; D gene: -; CDR3 DNA: TGCGCCAGCAGCTTGGTAGGGTCCGCTGAAGCTTTCTTT; CDR3 protein: CASSLVGSAEAFF
clone size: few; J gene: TRBJ2-2; V gene: TRBV6-2/TRBV6-3; D gene: TRBD1; CDR3 DNA: TGTGCCAGCAGTATTCAGGGGGCCGGGGAGCTGTTTTTT; CDR3 protein: CASSIQGAGELFF
clone size: -; J gene: TRBJ1-4; V gene: TRBV20-1; D gene: TRBD1; CDR3 DNA: TGCAGTGCCGGTGGACAGGGTGCTAATGAAAAACTGTTTTTT; CDR3 protein: CSAGGQGANEKLFF
clone size: few; J gene: TRBJ2-1; V gene: TRBV6-2/TRBV6-3; D gene: -; CDR3 DNA: TGTGCCAGCAGCCCTCTTCCCAGCTCCTACAATGAGCAGTTCTTC; CDR3 protein: CASSPLPSSYNEQFF
clone size: -; J gene: TRBJ2-1; V gene: TRBV21-1; D gene: -; CDR3 DNA: TGTGCCAGCAGCCCCCAGGGGTTAGTTGAGCAGTTCTTC; CDR3 protein: CASSPQGLVEQFF